This is a list of T cell receptor beta chains from one sample in a study of shared clonotypes between healthy human individuals. Libraries were prepared by immunoSEQ multiplex PCR; TCRdb keeps only in-frame clonotypes and omits some of them. Among about 490,000 clones listed, around 78% were seen once. Specimen: PBMCs. These receptors all stem from a woman aged 40 to 49 in good health. Some clones in this sample may be carry-over from other donors' samples. Both conserved end residues are part of each CDR3. The order of the fields is V gene, J gene, clone size, D gene, CDR3 DNA, CDR3 protein. The D gene is left open where the match is weak. Clone size, where shown, is once, few, many, or a class for clones that have expanded.

TRBV15	TRBJ2-3	-	TRBD1	TGTGCCACCAGCAGAGGAGGGACAGGGAGGACAGATACGCAGTATTTT	CATSRGGTGRTDTQYF
TRBV9	TRBJ2-2	-	TRBD2	TGTGCCAGCAGCGCATGGACTGGCGGGAGTGGCGGGGAGCTGTTTTTT	CASSAWTGGSGGELFF
TRBV6-4	TRBJ2-7	many	TRBD2	TGTGCCAGCAGTGATGCCCTAGACGGGAGGAACGAGCAGTACTTC	CASSDALDGRNEQYF
TRBV5-1	TRBJ1-3	few	-	TGCGCCAGCAGCTTGGGATTTGCGAACTCTGGAAACACCATATATTTT	CASSLGFANSGNTIYF
TRBV28	TRBJ2-2	-	-	TGTGCCAGCCGGAGGGGGATGAACACCGGGGAGCTGTTTTTT	CASRRGMNTGELFF
TRBV7-8	TRBJ2-3	-	TRBD2	TGTGCCAGCAGCGGCCCCCGGCGCGGGAGGGGAGATACGCAGTATTTT	CASSGPRRGRGDTQYF
TRBV11-3	TRBJ2-3	few	-	TGTGCCAGCAGCTTAGGCGGGACCGGAGATACGCAGTATTTT	CASSLGGTGDTQYF
TRBV29-1	TRBJ1-2	-	TRBD1	TGCAGCGTTGGGGGGACAGCGGGTGGCTACACCTTC	CSVGGTAGGYTF
TRBV2	TRBJ2-2	-	-	TGTGCCAGCAGTGGCGGTTGGCAGGGCAGGGAGCTGTTTTTT	CASSGGWQGRELFF
TRBV9	TRBJ2-1	-	TRBD2	TGTGCCAGCAGCGTAGGGACTAGCGGGAGGGCCGAGCAGTTCTTC	CASSVGTSGRAEQFF
TRBV5-1	TRBJ1-2	-	-	TGCGCCAGCAGCCCCCCCCCTGGTTACACCTTC	CASSPPPGYTF
TRBV5-1	TRBJ1-1	-	-	TGCGCCAGCAGCGTCAGCGGGGGGCCTACTGACACTGAAGCTTTCTTT	CASSVSGGPTDTEAFF
TRBV5-1	TRBJ2-7	-	TRBD2	TGCGCCAGCAGCTTGGTGGGACTAGCGTACGAGCAGTACTTC	CASSLVGLAYEQYF
TRBV30	TRBJ2-5	-	-	TGTGCCTGGTGCCCCATGGGAGAGACCCAGTACTTC	CAWCPMGETQYF
TRBV2	TRBJ1-1	many	-	TGTGCCAGCAGATACAGGGACAACTTCGAAGCTTTCTTT	CASRYRDNFEAFF
TRBV29-1	TRBJ1-2	-	-	TGCAGCGTGGACCTCAGGGAACATGGCTACACCTTC	CSVDLREHGYTF
TRBV29-1	TRBJ2-6	many	-	TGCAGCGTTGTCTCTGGCTCTGGGGCCAACGTCCTGACTTTC	CSVVSGSGANVLTF
TRBV7-2	TRBJ1-1	-	TRBD1	TGTGCCAGCAGCCCCGAGACAGGGGAAGCTTTCTTT	CASSPETGEAFF
TRBV15	TRBJ2-2	-	-	TGTGCCACCAGCAGAGTCAGGACAGTGAACACCGGGGAGCTGTTTTTT	CATSRVRTVNTGELFF
TRBV6-6	TRBJ2-3	few	-	TGTGCCAGCAGGCGTCGGGCTAGCGGCACAGATACGCAGTATTTT	CASRRRASGTDTQYF
TRBV18	TRBJ1-2	-	-	TGTGCCAGCTCACCACCCTCCGGAAGTCTTAACTATGGCTACACCTTC	CASSPPSGSLNYGYTF
TRBV5-1	TRBJ2-1	-	-	TGCGCCAGCAGCCCGCAGCCTTCAGCGGCCGGCTACAATGAGCAGTTCTTC	CASSPQPSAAGYNEQFF
TRBV7-9	TRBJ2-2	-	-	TGTGCCAGCAGCCTACGCTTGGGCCTTCGGGGGCTCACCGGGGAGCTGTTTTTT	CASSLRLGLRGLTGELFF
TRBV27	TRBJ2-7	few	TRBD1	TGTGCCAGCAGTTCGGGACAGGGGCCCTACGAGCAGTACTTC	CASSSGQGPYEQYF
TRBV7-9	TRBJ2-3	-	-	TGTGCCAGCAGCCTAACCCGGGGCAGCTCCGATACGCAGTATTTT	CASSLTRGSSDTQYF
TRBV5-1	TRBJ2-1	-	TRBD1	TGCGCCAGCAGCAAAGGACAGGGGAGGCACAATGAGCAGTTCTTC	CASSKGQGRHNEQFF
TRBV30	TRBJ2-3	-	-	TGTGCCTGGAGGAGGAGAGGGGACCCCTACACAGATACGCAGTATTTT	CAWRRRGDPYTDTQYF
TRBV18	TRBJ2-5	once	-	TGTGCCAGCTCCCCAGGACTAGAGACCCAGTACTTC	CASSPGLETQYF
TRBV5-4	TRBJ2-3	-	-	TGTGCCAGCAGCGCACCGGGGACTAGCACAGATACGCAGTATTTT	CASSAPGTSTDTQYF
TRBV7-9	TRBJ2-5	-	-	TGTGCCAGCAGCTTATGGAGGGCTGGAGAGACCCAGTACTTC	CASSLWRAGETQYF
TRBV28	TRBJ2-3	-	-	TGTGCCAGCAGTTTAGGGGTAGCGACCACTAGCACAGATACGCAGTATTTT	CASSLGVATTSTDTQYF
TRBV2	TRBJ1-2	-	-	TGTGCCTCGACGACTGGTTTTGATGGCTACACCTTC	CASTTGFDGYTF
TRBV29-1	TRBJ2-5	-	TRBD1	TGCAGCGTAAGGACAGGGGAAGAGACCCAGTACTTC	CSVRTGEETQYF
TRBV28	TRBJ1-2	-	TRBD1	TGTGCCAGCAGCCTGGACAGGCGGGTTCCCTATGGCTACACCTTC	CASSLDRRVPYGYTF
TRBV5-1	TRBJ2-6	-	-	TGCGCCAGCAGCTTGGCCCTCTCTGGGGCCAACGTCCTGACTTTC	CASSLALSGANVLTF
TRBV7-2	TRBJ2-7	-	-	TGTGCCAGCAGCTTAGAACTATACTACGAGCAGTACTTC	CASSLELYYEQYF
TRBV28	TRBJ2-5	-	-	TGTGCCAGCAGTTTTGTTGGGGGTGGGGAGACCCAGTACTTC	CASSFVGGGETQYF
TRBV7-9	TRBJ2-1	-	-	TGTGCCAGCGAGACGAATTACAATGAGCAGTTCTTC	CASETNYNEQFF
TRBV28	TRBJ2-3	-	TRBD2	TGTGCCAGCAGTGTGACTGGGCGGGAGAGCACAGATACGCAGTATTTT	CASSVTGRESTDTQYF
TRBV27	TRBJ2-7	-	-	TGTGCCAGCAGTCTAACTCGGCGGAGTTACTACGAGCAGTACTTC	CASSLTRRSYYEQYF
TRBV7-9	TRBJ1-2	-	-	TGTGCCAGCAGCTTGATTGCAAGGGGCTATGGCTACACCTTC	CASSLIARGYGYTF
TRBV5-5	TRBJ1-5	many	-	TGTGCCAGCAGCGGGGGGGCGGTCAATAGCAATCAGCCCCAGCATTTT	CASSGGAVNSNQPQHF
TRBV4-2	TRBJ2-1	-	-	TGTGCCAGCAGCGACACTAGCTTGGTCTACAATGAGCAGTTCTTC	CASSDTSLVYNEQFF
TRBV2	TRBJ1-2	-	-	TGTGCCAGCACCTCCGACTCCCGGGGCTACACCTTC	CASTSDSRGYTF
TRBV7-9	TRBJ1-2	few	-	TGTGCCAGCGGAGACAGACGGGGGGCTAACTATGGCTACACCTTC	CASGDRRGANYGYTF